Listed here are 26 T cell receptor beta chains from one sample, sequenced in a study of cytomegalovirus exposure and HLA in healthy donors. The primer mix had 60 Vbeta and 13 Jbeta primers. Some clones are missing from TCRdb's copy, which holds only in-frame ones; the method was immunoSEQ multiplex PCR. The sample shows approximately 110,000 clones, approximately 74% of them seen only once. The sequencing sample was made of PBMCs. These receptors originate from a woman aged 40 to 55 in good health and CMV-seropositive.

The chain is built from TRBV11-2 and TRBJ1-3, with 7 bases lining up with TRBD1. CDR1 is SGHAT and CDR2 is FQNNGV in the germline V gene. V gave up 5 bases and J gave up 5 bases; unmatched junction bases: 6. The CDR3 has 14 residues. CDR3 DNA sequence: TGTGCCAGCAGCCCTCGGGACAGCCGAAACACCATATATTTT. This translates into CASSPRDSRNTIYF.

The chain combines TRBV6-6 with TRBJ2-7; 8 positions match TRBD1. The trim removed 4 bases at V and 4 bases at J, leaving 6 bases unmatched. This CDR3 has 14 residues. Germline CDR1 reads MNHNY; CDR2 reads SVGAGI (reference sequence). In DNA, the CDR3 is TGTGCCAGCAGTTCCGGGCAGGGGGCTTACGAGCAGTACTTC. It codes for CASSSGQGAYEQYF.

The J gene is TRBJ2-3, the V gene TRBV2; 8 bases are a match to TRBD2. Unmatched junction bases numbered 4, after V lost 6 bases and J lost 2 bases. From germline, CDR1 is SNHLY and CDR2 FYNNEI. The CDR3 length is 14 residues. The CDR3 region has the DNA TGTGCCAGCAGATTACTAGCGGACACAGATACGCAGTATTTT. Its translation is CASRLLADTDTQYF.

This chain uses TRBV4-1 with TRBJ1-6; 7 bases align to TRBD1. In germline, CDR1 is MGHRA, CDR2 YSYEKL. The CDR3 totals 19 residues. J lost 0 bases, V lost 1 base, and 9 bases had no gene match. The CDR3 spells CASSQAGEDRSSYNSPLHF. CDR3 DNA: TGCGCCAGCAGCCAAGCGGGAGAGGACAGGAGCTCCTATAATTCACCCCTCCACTTT.

This rearrangement joins TRBV7-9 to TRBJ2-2, with 11 positions matching TRBD2. The germline V gene has CDR1 SEHNR and CDR2 FQNEAQ (reference sequence). The CDR3 runs to 16 residues. The V and J ends lost 4 bases and 6 bases, in that order; junction bases with no gene match: 7. CDR3 in DNA: TGTGCCAGCAGCTATAGCGGGGGGGCCGATGCCGGGGAGCTGTTTTTT. Protein product: CASSYSGGADAGELFF.

The chain has TRBV18 and TRBJ1-4, with a weak D call TRBD1 (5 bases). Deletions cut 1 base from V and 3 bases from J, with 6 bases between. CDR3 size: 14 residues. Germline lookup yields CDR1 KGHSH and CDR2 LQKENI. CDR3 DNA: TGTGCCAGCTCACCACAGGGGTCTAATGAAAAACTGTTTTTT. This codes for CASSPQGSNEKLFF.

The chain couples TRBV19 to TRBJ2-2; 11 nucleotides line up with TRBD2. This CDR3 comprises 16 residues. CDR1 is LNHDA and CDR2 is SQIVND in the germline V gene (reference sequence). Trimming cost V 6 bases and J 4 bases; bases outside gene matches: 7. This CDR3 reads CASSKRSGGGTGELFF. CDR3 DNA sequence: TGTGCCAGTAGCAAACGTAGCGGGGGGGGCACCGGGGAGCTGTTTTTT.

This clone was seen more than once but under ten times. V gene TRBV7-3 combines with J gene TRBJ2-5; 10 bases fit TRBD2. The V gene end was trimmed by 1 base and the J gene end by 2 bases; junction bases not matched to a gene: 1. Germline V gene sequence: CDR1 SGHTA, CDR2 FQGTGA. The CDR3 totals 15 residues. The CDR3 loop is CASSLIAGGQETQYF. CDR3 nucleotide sequence: TGTGCCAGCAGCTTAATAGCGGGAGGACAAGAGACCCAGTACTTC.

This sequence joins TRBV10-1 and TRBJ2-7; possibly TRBD2 for D (7 bases). Germline values: CDR1 WNHNN, CDR2 SYGVQD (reference sequence). Trimming cost V 4 bases and J 3 bases, with 13 bases left between them. CDR3 length: 14 amino acids. The CDR3 nucleotides read TGCGCCAGCAGTGGGGGGCGGGGGAGCTACGAGCAGTACTTC. Translating it yields CASSGGRGSYEQYF.

Note on this clone: The sample holds other DNA sequences that translate to the same CDR3. This chain joins TRBV18 and TRBJ2-7; D not certain. The CDR3 spans 13 residues. Germline CDR1 and CDR2: KGHSH and LQKENI. Trimming removed 2 bases from V and 1 base from J, with 6 bases in between. As DNA, the CDR3 is TGTGCCAGCTCACCATCAGGTTCCTACGAGCAGTACTTC. Protein product: CASSPSGSYEQYF.

In regard to this clone: Its ends do not fully match the called genes, so a read error is possible. J is TRBJ1-6 and V is TRBV7-9; 7 nucleotides match TRBD1. CDR3 size: 15 residues. The V gene's germline CDR1 is SEHNR and CDR2 FQNEAQ (reference sequence). In nucleotides, the CDR3 is TGTTCCAGCAGCTTAGAGGGGGCTGTGGATTCACCCCTCCACTTT. Translating it yields CSSSLEGAVDSPLHF. The whole variable domain, remainder taken from reference TRBV7-9 and TRBJ1-6, is DTGVSQNPRHKITKRGQNVTFRCDPISEHNRLYWYRQTLGQGPEFLTYFQNEAQLEKSRLLSDRFSAERPKGSFSTLEIQRTEQGDSAMYLCSSSLEGAVDSPLHFGNGTRLTVT.

CDR3: CASSPNVANIRHNQPQHF. CDR3 DNA sequence: TGTGCCAGCAGCCCTAATGTAGCGAATATTCGGCACAATCAGCCCCAGCATTTT. This chain links TRBV21-1 with TRBJ1-5. TRBV21-1 is termed a pseudogene. The CDR3 runs to 18 residues.

V usage is TRBV4-1 and J usage is TRBJ2-5; weak D call: TRBD2 (5 bases). The CDR3 sequence is 15 residues long. The V end was cut by 4 bases, the J end by 1 base, with 13 bases between. Germline V lookup: CDR1 MGHRA, CDR2 YSYEKL. CDR3 in amino acids: CASSLGLSPQETQYF. In DNA form, the CDR3 reads TGCGCCAGCAGCCTCGGACTCTCACCCCAAGAGACCCAGTACTTC.

The rearrangement links TRBV9 to TRBJ1-5; the D is unclear. The V gene lost 3 bases and the J gene lost 1 base, with 5 bases spanning the gap. CDR3 length equals 13 residues. Germline V gene data show CDR1 as SGDLS and CDR2 as YYNGEE. The CDR3 DNA follows: TGTGCCAGCAGCGAGCGAAGCAATCAGCCCCAGCATTTT. Protein sequence: CASSERSNQPQHF.

The V call is TRBV19, the J call TRBJ1-2; a weak D match, TRBD1 (5 bases). The length of the CDR3 is 16 residues. Germline V gene data show CDR1 as LNHDA and CDR2 as SQIVND (reference sequence). Trimming cost V 7 bases and J 0 bases, with 18 bases left between them. The CDR3 DNA reads TGTGCCAGTACCGACATCAGGGAACTCTCTAACTATGGCTACACCTTC. Its protein product is CASTDIRELSNYGYTF.

The chain uses TRBV11-2 and TRBJ1-2, with 7 bases aligning to TRBD1. The CDR3 extends over 16 amino acids. The V and J ends lost 4 bases and 0 bases, in that order; junction bases with no gene match: 8. In germline, CDR1 is SGHAT, CDR2 FQNNGV. The CDR3 here is CASSSSYRGANYGYTF. As DNA, the CDR3 is TGTGCCAGCAGCTCATCGTACAGGGGAGCTAACTATGGCTACACCTTC.

The chain employs TRBV7-3 and TRBJ1-1; 11 nucleotides line up with TRBD1. Germline V CDR1 and CDR2: SGHTA, FQGTGA. J was trimmed by 6 bases and V by 5 bases; bases with no gene match: 11. The CDR3 has 16 amino acids. This chain's CDR3 is CASSAGQGARGSEAFF. CDR3 sequence (DNA): TGTGCCAGCAGCGCCGGACAGGGGGCAAGGGGGTCTGAAGCTTTCTTT.

The V and J genes are TRBV2 and TRBJ2-1; 8 bases fit TRBD1. Germline CDR1 reads SNHLY; CDR2 reads FYNNEI. This CDR3 contains 14 residues. With 7 bases clipped from V and 3 bases from J, the junction kept 5 bases outside the gene matches. CDR3 in DNA: TGTGCCAGCACGGACAGGGCAAGCTACAATGAGCAGTTCTTC. Protein sequence: CASTDRASYNEQFF.

This clone has a handful of counts. The CDR3 DNA sequence: TGTGCCAGCAGCTTATTGGGGGGGGGAGATGAGCAGTTCTTC. This translates into CASSLLGGGDEQFF. The gene calls are TRBV7-9 and TRBJ2-1, with TRBD2 matching 7 bases. CDR1 is SEHNR and CDR2 is FQNEAQ in the germline V gene (reference sequence). The CDR3 has 14 residues. V shed 2 bases, J shed 8 bases, and the junction held 6 bases outside the gene matches.

The chain has TRBV27 and TRBJ2-4; maybe TRBD1 (5 bases). The CDR3 sequence is 16 residues long. V lost 5 bases and J lost 3, with 17 bases in between. Germline CDR1 and CDR2: MNHEY and SMNVEV (reference sequence). The CDR3 sequence: CASSTDSQRVKNIQYF. The CDR3 nucleotides read TGTGCCAGCAGTACAGACAGTCAGAGAGTCAAAAACATTCAGTACTTC.

This clone was recorded a few times. The CDR3 loop reads CASSSEFRTGYGYTF. The CDR3 DNA follows: TGTGCCAGCAGTTCGGAATTCCGGACTGGTTATGGCTACACCTTC. This chain links TRBV6-1 with TRBJ1-2; D remains unclear. CDR1 and CDR2 from the germline V gene are MNHNS and SASEGT. The CDR3 loop spans 15 amino acids. The V gene lost 5 bases and the J gene lost 5 bases, with 18 bases spanning the gap.

V is TRBV7-8 and J is TRBJ2-1, with 10 positions matching TRBD2. The V segment lost 1 base and the J segment 4 bases; nucleotides outside the gene matches: 10. The germline gives CDR1 SGHVS, CDR2 FQNEAQ. The CDR3 spans 18 residues. CDR3 nucleotide sequence: TGTGCCAGCAGCTTAGGTTCTAGCGGGAGCGGGGGGTACAATGAGCAGTTCTTC. This codes for CASSLGSSGSGGYNEQFF.

J is TRBJ1-1 and V is TRBV5-4; D is undetermined. V lost 1 base and J lost 7, with 14 bases in between. The CDR3 loop spans 14 amino acids. Per the germline V gene, CDR1 is SGHNT and CDR2 is YYREEE (reference sequence). The CDR3, as DNA: TGTGCCAGCAGCTTGAAGCAGCCTGGAGTTGAAGCTTTCTTT. Its translation is CASSLKQPGVEAFF.

This chain links TRBV4-1 with TRBJ2-2; D not resolved. The V gene lost 0 bases and the J gene lost 7 bases, with 6 bases spanning the gap. The CDR3 is made up of 13 amino acids. Germline CDR1 MGHRA, CDR2 YSYEKL. This CDR3 is CASSQDYLGELFF. The CDR3, as DNA: TGCGCCAGCAGCCAAGACTACCTCGGGGAGCTGTTTTTT.

The rearrangement links TRBV5-1 to TRBJ2-1; 15 bases align to TRBD2. Germline lookup yields CDR1 SGHRS and CDR2 YFSETQ. The CDR3 sequence is 18 residues long. The trim removed 0 bases at V and 6 bases at J, leaving 7 bases unmatched. DNA for the CDR3: TGCGCCAGCAGCTTGGCCGGACTAGCGGGAGGGCCGGGCAATGAGCAGTTCTTC. This encodes CASSLAGLAGGPGNEQFF.

Details on this clone: The junction departs from the called germline gene at one end, perhaps through a read error. This sequence joins TRBV7-7 and TRBJ2-1; TRBD2 agrees at 8 bases. Germline-derived CDR1 and CDR2 are SSHAT and FNYEAQ (reference sequence). The CDR3 runs 15 residues. CDR3 nucleotides: TGTGCTAGCAGCTTAGCAGCGGGAGCCTACAATGAGCAGTTCTTC. Residues: CASSLAAGAYNEQFF.